The 23 T cell receptor beta chains presented below share a single source sample, sequenced in a study of shared clonotypes between healthy human individuals. Generated by immunoSEQ multiplex PCR, the TCRdb table keeps only in-frame clones and is missing some. The table has 1,500,000 or so clones, 98% to 99% seen once. The specimen sequenced was naive CD4+ T cells sorted from blood. Subset meaning: CD45RA+ positively selected. These receptors were collected from a young man in good health.

The chain carries TRBV5-1 and TRBJ2-5; a possible D gene is TRBD2 (6 bases). Germline values: CDR1 SGHRS, CDR2 YFSETQ. This CDR3 spans 13 amino acids. V lost 5 bases to trimming and J lost 2 bases, with 10 bases between them. CDR3 residues: CASRAGTQETQYF. The DNA of the CDR3 is TGCGCCAGCAGGGCCGGGACTCAAGAGACCCAGTACTTC.

This rearrangement joins TRBV5-1 to TRBJ1-1; 9 bases are shared with TRBD1. The V segment lost 4 bases and the J segment 0 bases; nucleotides outside the gene matches: 10. CDR1 and CDR2 (germline): SGHRS, YFSETQ. The CDR3 has 17 residues. The CDR3: CASSPLGQGPLNTEAFF. CDR3 coding DNA: TGCGCCAGCAGCCCCCTCGGACAGGGGCCCTTGAACACTGAAGCTTTCTTT.

V gene TRBV5-1 combines with J gene TRBJ2-3; no clear D gene. This CDR3 has 12 amino acids. CDR1 is SGHRS, CDR2 YFSETQ, per germline. Trimming left V 2 bases short and J 3 bases short, with 4 bases between. In DNA form, the CDR3 reads TGCGCCAGCAGCTTCCCGACAGATACGCAGTATTTT. Translated: CASSFPTDTQYF.

CDR3 coding DNA: TGTGCCAGCAGCTTACATGGGCTCTACAATGAGCAGTTCTTC. It yields the protein CASSLHGLYNEQFF. The V gene is TRBV7-2, the J gene TRBJ2-1; D call uncertain. Trimming shortened V by 2 bases and J by 3 bases, and 8 bases separated the two germline ends. The CDR3 has 14 amino acids. From germline, CDR1 is SGHTA and CDR2 FQGNSA.

J is TRBJ2-6 and V is TRBV7-9, with D uncertain. This CDR3 is built from 14 residues. Per the germline V gene, CDR1 is SEHNR and CDR2 is FQNEAQ (reference sequence). V was clipped by 0 bases and J by 2 bases, with 2 bases between them. The CDR3 sequence is CASSLAAGANVLTF. Written as DNA, the CDR3 is TGTGCCAGCAGCTTAGCCGCTGGGGCCAACGTCCTGACTTTC.

This chain uses TRBV18 with TRBJ2-2, with D perhaps TRBD1 (5 bases). The germline V gene has CDR1 KGHSH and CDR2 LQKENI. The V end was cut by 3 bases, the J end by 5 bases, with 13 bases between. This CDR3 comprises 15 residues. CDR3 in DNA: TGTGCCAGCTCACCCGTAATAGGGGCAACCGGGGAGCTGTTTTTT. Translated: CASSPVIGATGELFF. Drawing the rest from reference TRBV18 and TRBJ2-2, the complete variable domain is NAGVMQNPRHLVRRRGQEARLRCSPMKGHSHVYWYRQLPEEGLKFMVYLQKENIIDESGMPKERFSAEFPKEGPSILRIQQVVRGDSAAYFCASSPVIGATGELFFGEGSRLTVL.

This chain joins TRBV2 and TRBJ1-2; D unclear. This CDR3 is 12 amino acids long. V was clipped by 5 bases and J by 6 bases, with 10 bases between them. The germline V gene encodes CDR1 SNHLY and CDR2 FYNNEI. CDR3 region: CASSLDGDGYTF. The CDR3 bases are TGTGCCAGCAGTCTGGACGGAGATGGCTACACCTTC.

This rearrangement joins TRBV7-9 to TRBJ2-7, with 11 nucleotides matching TRBD2. The V gene's germline CDR1 is SEHNR and CDR2 FQNEAQ (reference sequence). The CDR3 consists of 17 residues. V was pared by 5 bases and J by 0 bases, with 9 bases of the junction left unmatched. The CDR3 DNA follows: TGTGCCAGCAGCAGGACTAGCGGGCTGCCTAGCTCCTACGAGCAGTACTTC. Translated, it gives CASSRTSGLPSSYEQYF.

The chain uses TRBV10-1 and TRBJ2-5; TRBD1 or TRBD2 may be the D gene (6 bases each). Trimming removed 2 bases from V and 4 bases from J, with 11 bases in between. Germline V gene lookup returns CDR1 WNHNN and CDR2 SYGVQD (reference sequence). The CDR3 is 14 residues long. This chain's CDR3 is CASSEDRRVETQYF. The CDR3 coding sequence is TGCGCCAGCAGTGAGGACAGGAGGGTAGAGACCCAGTACTTC.

V gene TRBV28 combines with J gene TRBJ2-5; D ambiguous. V lost 3 bases, J lost 4 bases, and 12 bases lay in between. This CDR3 comprises 14 residues. CDR1 and CDR2 from the germline V gene are MDHEN and SYDVKM. The CDR3 region has the DNA TGTGCCAGCAGTTTGATAGGGCCAGCAGAGACCCAGTACTTC. This translates into CASSLIGPAETQYF.

The V call is TRBV10-2, the J call TRBJ1-2; 9 positions match TRBD1. Germline V gives CDR1 WSHSY, CDR2 SAAADI. CDR3 size: 15 residues. Trimming removed 3 bases from V and 4 bases from J; junction bases left unmatched: 6. In DNA form, the CDR3 reads TGCGCCAGCAGTGATGGGGCGGACAGGGGCTATGGCTACACCTTC. Amino acid sequence: CASSDGADRGYGYTF.

The chain recombines TRBV5-1 with TRBJ2-3, with TRBD2 matching over 15 bases. Germline V gene sequence: CDR1 SGHRS, CDR2 YFSETQ. CDR3 length: 16 residues. Trimming took 4 bases from V and 8 from J; bases not matched to a gene: 8. The CDR3 coding sequence is TGCGCCAGCAGCCCGCGGACTAGCGGGAGGGATGGTACGCAGTATTTT. Encoded protein: CASSPRTSGRDGTQYF.

The rearrangement links TRBV11-2 to TRBJ2-7; perhaps TRBD2 as D (5 bases). This CDR3 has 15 amino acids. V lost 0 bases to trimming and J lost 1 base, with 10 bases between them. CDR1 is SGHAT and CDR2 is FQNNGV in the germline V gene. Here the CDR3 DNA reads TGTGCCAGCAGCTTAGATTTAGCGAGATCCTACGAGCAGTACTTC. Its protein product is CASSLDLARSYEQYF.

The chain links TRBV5-6 to TRBJ2-7; 10 nucleotides align to TRBD1. Germline assignment: CDR1 SGHDT and CDR2 YYEEEE. Trimming at V came to 4 bases and at J to 4 bases, leaving 14 bases not matched to a gene. The CDR3 runs 17 residues. The CDR3 DNA reads TGTGCCAGCAGCGTCAGCCCGGGACAGGGGATCCTTTACGAGCAGTACTTC. Protein product: CASSVSPGQGILYEQYF.

V is TRBV5-1 and J is TRBJ1-3; D is ambiguous. The germline V gene has CDR1 SGHRS and CDR2 YFSETQ. The V end lost 1 base, the J end lost 0 bases, and 8 bases lay between the germline ends. CDR3 length: 15 residues. The CDR3: CASSLPGLSGNTIYF. CDR3 DNA: TGCGCCAGCAGCTTGCCGGGCCTCTCTGGAAACACCATATATTTT.

This clone was observed once. The rearrangement uses TRBV28 and TRBJ1-1; no firm D call. Per the germline V gene, CDR1 is MDHEN and CDR2 is SYDVKM. This CDR3 has 10 residues. The CDR3 DNA follows: TGTGTAGTAAGGAGTGCTGAAGCTTTCTTT. It yields the protein CVVRSAEAFF.

This chain links TRBV7-2 with TRBJ1-1, with a possible D match to TRBD1 (6 bases). With 2 bases removed from V and 6 bases from J, the gap between germline ends came to 13 bases. The CDR3 has 14 residues. The germline V gene encodes CDR1 SGHTA and CDR2 FQGNSA. CDR3 coding DNA: TGTGCCAGCAGCTTACCTCGACAGGCCTCTGAAGCTTTCTTT. Its translation is CASSLPRQASEAFF.

This chain uses TRBV14 with TRBJ2-2; D uncertain. With 4 bases removed from V and 7 bases from J, the gap between germline ends came to 7 bases. CDR1 and CDR2 (germline): SGHDN, FVKESK. The CDR3 contains 12 residues. The CDR3 DNA is TGTGCCAGCAGCCCCTGGATCGGGGAGCTGTTTTTT. This translates into CASSPWIGELFF.

The chain has TRBV4-2 and TRBJ1-5; perhaps TRBD1 as D (5 bases). Germline V CDR1 and CDR2: LGHNA, YNFKEQ. The CDR3 sequence is 15 residues long. V lost 2 bases and J lost 6, with 14 bases in between. CDR3 bases: TGTGCCAGCAGCCAACAGATGGGGCGGAGTCAGCCCCAGCATTTT. Protein: CASSQQMGRSQPQHF.

V and J are TRBV7-8 and TRBJ2-7; the match to TRBD1 covers 8 bases. The germline V gene has CDR1 SGHVS and CDR2 FQNEAQ. V shed 3 bases and J 0 bases; nucleotides not matched to a gene: 4. This CDR3 region has 15 residues. DNA for the CDR3: TGTGCCAGCAGCTTTTCCGGGACAGGCTCCTACGAGCAGTACTTC. Protein sequence: CASSFSGTGSYEQYF.

CDR3 in DNA: TGTGCCATCAGTGACCCGGGACAAGACTCCTACGAGCAGTACTTC. It translates to CAISDPGQDSYEQYF. The chain employs TRBV10-3 and TRBJ2-7, with D possibly TRBD1 on 6 matching bases. CDR3 length: 15 amino acids. Germline CDR1 and CDR2: ENHRY and SYGVKD. The ends were cut back, 3 bases at V and 0 bases at J, with 12 bases in the middle.

V and J are TRBV29-1 and TRBJ2-3, with no clear D. From germline, CDR1 is SQVTM and CDR2 ANQGSEA. CDR3 length equals 15 residues. V lost 6 bases, J lost 2 bases, and 18 bases lay in between. DNA for the CDR3: TGCAGCGTCCTCTCCTCACCCCAATCCACAGATACGCAGTATTTT. This sequence encodes CSVLSSPQSTDTQYF.

The gene calls are TRBV7-9 and TRBJ1-1, with TRBD1 matching over 8 bases. The CDR3 runs 14 residues. V dropped 4 bases and J dropped 4; count of bases not matched to a gene: 5. Germline V gene sequence: CDR1 SEHNR, CDR2 FQNEAQ (reference sequence). CDR3 DNA: TGTGCCAGCAGCTCCAGGGGGCGGACCACTGAAGCTTTCTTT. This encodes CASSSRGRTTEAFF.